The 9 T cell receptor beta chains given below trace back to one sample, sequenced in a study of blood T cell repertoires in COVID-19. Produced via immunoSEQ multiplex PCR; TCRdb's table is partial and in-frame only. The table includes about 150,000 clones, around three quarters detected once. Sequencing was done on a sample of peripheral blood. Every receptor here comes from a man older than 75 with acute or convalescent COVID-19.

The chain is built from TRBV5-1 and TRBJ2-2, with 9 nucleotides matching TRBD1. V lost 6 bases and J lost 1; bases outside the gene matches: 7. Per the germline V gene, CDR1 is SGHRS and CDR2 is YFSETQ. The CDR3 has 16 amino acids. The CDR3 here is CASTPPGQGNTGELFF. The CDR3 coding sequence is TGCGCCAGCACCCCCCCGGGACAGGGGAACACCGGGGAGCTGTTTTTT.

The chain combines TRBV5-1 with TRBJ2-4, with 9 positions matching TRBD1. CDR1 is SGHRS, CDR2 YFSETQ, per germline. There are 15 residues in the CDR3. Trimming at V came to 7 bases and at J to 10 bases, leaving 15 bases not matched to a gene. The CDR3 region is CASGKDTGGIGIQYF. The CDR3 DNA follows: TGCGCCAGCGGGAAGGACACAGGGGGCATAGGAATTCAGTACTTC.

V is TRBV6-2 or TRBV6-3 and J is TRBJ2-6, with a possible D match to TRBD2 (6 bases). Trimming cost V 2 bases and J 4 bases, with 12 bases left between them. Germline CDR1 reads MNHEY; CDR2 reads SVGEGT. The CDR3 sequence is 16 residues long. The CDR3 sequence is CASSYMGEAGANVLTF. DNA of the CDR3: TGTGCCAGCAGTTACATGGGGGAGGCAGGGGCCAACGTCCTGACTTTC.

The chain uses TRBV5-4 and TRBJ1-3, with D unclear. V was cut by 6 bases and J by 3 bases, with 19 bases left in between. Germline CDR1 SGHNT, CDR2 YYREEE (reference sequence). This CDR3 is 16 amino acids long. Written as DNA, the CDR3 is TGTGCCAGCACCCTCGGAGGTGGTTCGGTTGGAAACACCATATATTTT. It codes for CASTLGGGSVGNTIYF.

CDR3 amino acids: CASSMDTEQPQHF. Written as DNA, the CDR3 is TGTGCCAGTAGTATGGATACAGAACAGCCCCAGCATTTT. The genes are TRBV19 and TRBJ1-5; no clear D gene. Germline V CDR1 and CDR2: LNHDA, SQIVND (reference sequence). CDR3 length: 13 residues. Trimming pared 3 bases from V and 7 bases from J, leaving 10 bases between. Full variable domain (outside the CDR3, taken from reference TRBV19 and TRBJ1-5): DGGITQSPKYLFRKEGQNVTLSCEQNLNHDAMYWYRQDPGQGLRLIYYSQIVNDFQKGDIAEGYSVSREKKESFPLTVTSAQKNPTAFYLCASSMDTEQPQHFGDGTRLSIL.

In its sample, this clone was seen once. The chain recombines TRBV5-1 with TRBJ2-3; D is unclear. V lost 0 bases to trimming and J lost 0 bases, with 11 bases between them. The CDR3 has 16 amino acids. Germline CDR1 is SGHRS and CDR2 is YFSETQ. The CDR3 region has the DNA TGCGCCAGCAGCTTGGTGGCGGCCTCTAGCACAGATACGCAGTATTTT. This sequence encodes CASSLVAASSTDTQYF.

This chain connects TRBV19 to TRBJ2-5; 7 bases map to TRBD1. V dropped 2 bases and J dropped 2; count of bases not matched to a gene: 5. The CDR3 is 15 amino acids. Germline V gives CDR1 LNHDA, CDR2 SQIVND (reference sequence). Here the CDR3 DNA reads TGTGCCAGTAGTATAAGGAGACAGGGACAAGAGACCCAGTACTTC. It translates to CASSIRRQGQETQYF.

The chain links TRBV3-1 (or the pseudogene TRBV3-2) to TRBJ2-1, with 14 bases identical to TRBD2. Germline CDR1 is LGHDT and CDR2 is YNNKEL (reference sequence). CDR3 size: 16 residues. Losses at the gene ends were 5 bases for V and 6 bases for J; bases not matched to a gene: 6. CDR3 coding DNA: TGTGCCAGCAGCTACACGACTAGCGGGGGGGCCAATGAGCAGTTCTTC. It yields the protein CASSYTTSGGANEQFF.

This chain uses TRBV7-3 with TRBJ2-1; TRBD2 matches at 15 bases. The trim removed 4 bases at V and 10 bases at J, leaving 5 bases unmatched. The CDR3 is 15 residues long. Germline CDR1 SGHTA, CDR2 FQGTGA. The CDR3 loop reads CASSSGLAGGREQFF. The CDR3 DNA sequence: TGTGCCAGCAGCTCGGGACTAGCGGGGGGTAGGGAGCAGTTCTTC.